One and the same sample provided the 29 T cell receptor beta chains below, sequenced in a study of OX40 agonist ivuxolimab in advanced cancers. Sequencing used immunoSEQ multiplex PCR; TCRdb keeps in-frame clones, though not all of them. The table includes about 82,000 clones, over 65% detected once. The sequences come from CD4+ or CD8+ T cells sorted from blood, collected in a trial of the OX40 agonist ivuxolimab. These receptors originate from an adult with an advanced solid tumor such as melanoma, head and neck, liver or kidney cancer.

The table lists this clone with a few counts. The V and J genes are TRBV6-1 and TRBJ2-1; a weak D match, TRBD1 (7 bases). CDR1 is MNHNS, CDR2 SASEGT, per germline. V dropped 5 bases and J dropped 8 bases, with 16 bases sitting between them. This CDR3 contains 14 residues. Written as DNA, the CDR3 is TGTGCCAGCAGTTTCAGGGGGGTGATGGATGAGCAGTTCTTC. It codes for CASSFRGVMDEQFF.

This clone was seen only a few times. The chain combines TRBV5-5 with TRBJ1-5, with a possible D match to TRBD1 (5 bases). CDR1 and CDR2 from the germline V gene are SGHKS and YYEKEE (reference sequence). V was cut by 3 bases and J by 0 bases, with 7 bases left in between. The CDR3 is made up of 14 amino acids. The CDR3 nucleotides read TGTGCCAGCAGCTGGGGGGATAGCAATCAGCCCCAGCATTTT. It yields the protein CASSWGDSNQPQHF.

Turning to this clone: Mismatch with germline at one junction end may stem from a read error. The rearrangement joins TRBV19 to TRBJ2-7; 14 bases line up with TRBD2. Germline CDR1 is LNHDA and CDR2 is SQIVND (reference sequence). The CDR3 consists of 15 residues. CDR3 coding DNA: TGTGCCAGTAGTAGAGAGAGGACTAGCGGGGGGCTCGTCCTCTTC. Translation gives CASSRERTSGGLVLF.

The CDR3 DNA reads TGTGCCAGCAGCCTTAGTGGTCAGAGCAATCAGCCCCAGCATTTT. As protein: CASSLSGQSNQPQHF. This rearrangement joins TRBV7-2 to TRBJ1-5; D unclear. The CDR3 has 15 amino acids. With 5 bases removed from V and 1 base from J, the gap between germline ends came to 12 bases. The germline V gene has CDR1 SGHTA and CDR2 FQGNSA.

The CDR3: CASSQGLVGRGGSNEQFF. For the CDR3, the DNA is TGCGCCAGCAGCCAAGGATTAGTTGGGCGGGGGGGTAGTAATGAGCAGTTCTTC. The V gene is TRBV4-3, the J gene TRBJ2-1, with 9 nucleotides matching TRBD2. The V gene end was trimmed by 1 base and the J gene end by 7 bases; junction bases not matched to a gene: 14. Germline V gene lookup returns CDR1 LGHNA and CDR2 YSLEER. This CDR3 has 18 residues.

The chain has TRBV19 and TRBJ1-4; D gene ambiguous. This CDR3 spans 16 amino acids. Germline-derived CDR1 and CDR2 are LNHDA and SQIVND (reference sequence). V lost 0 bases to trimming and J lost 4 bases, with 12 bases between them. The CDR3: CASSIDSKGGNEKLFF. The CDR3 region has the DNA TGTGCCAGTAGTATAGACTCAAAGGGCGGTAATGAAAAACTGTTTTTT.

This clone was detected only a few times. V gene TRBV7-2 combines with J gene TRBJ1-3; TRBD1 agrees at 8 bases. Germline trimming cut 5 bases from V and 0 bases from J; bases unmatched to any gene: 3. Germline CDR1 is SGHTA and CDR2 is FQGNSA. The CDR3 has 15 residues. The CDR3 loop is CASSRDRGSGNTIYF. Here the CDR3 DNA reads TGTGCCAGCAGCCGTGACAGGGGCTCTGGAAACACCATATATTTT.

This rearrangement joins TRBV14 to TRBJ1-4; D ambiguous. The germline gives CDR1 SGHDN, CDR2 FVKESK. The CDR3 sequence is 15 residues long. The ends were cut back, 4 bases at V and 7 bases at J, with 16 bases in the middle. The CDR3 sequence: CASSPTGPLGEKLFF. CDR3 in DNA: TGTGCCAGCAGCCCAACCGGGCCCCTGGGTGAAAAACTGTTTTTT.

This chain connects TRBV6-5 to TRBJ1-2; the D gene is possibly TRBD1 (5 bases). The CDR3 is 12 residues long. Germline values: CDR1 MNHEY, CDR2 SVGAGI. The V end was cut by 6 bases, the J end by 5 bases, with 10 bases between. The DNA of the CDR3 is TGTGCCAGCAGCTACCGACAGTATGGCTACACCTTC. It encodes CASSYRQYGYTF.

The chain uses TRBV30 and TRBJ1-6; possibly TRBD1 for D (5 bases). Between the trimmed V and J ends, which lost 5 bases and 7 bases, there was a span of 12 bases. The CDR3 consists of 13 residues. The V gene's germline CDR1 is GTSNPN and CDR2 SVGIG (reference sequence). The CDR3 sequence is CAWVGQTNSPLHF. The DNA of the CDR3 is TGTGCCTGGGTTGGACAAACAAATTCACCCCTCCACTTT.

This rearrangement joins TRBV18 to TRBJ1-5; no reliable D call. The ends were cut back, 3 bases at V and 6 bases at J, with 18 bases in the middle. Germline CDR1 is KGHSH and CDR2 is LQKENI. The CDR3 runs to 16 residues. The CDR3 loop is CASSPGLALPSQPQHF. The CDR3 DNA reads TGTGCCAGCTCACCGGGATTGGCGCTGCCTTCTCAGCCCCAGCATTTT. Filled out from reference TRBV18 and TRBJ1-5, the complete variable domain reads NAGVMQNPRHLVRRRGQEARLRCSPMKGHSHVYWYRQLPEEGLKFMVYLQKENIIDESGMPKERFSAEFPKEGPSILRIQQVVRGDSAAYFCASSPGLALPSQPQHFGDGTRLSIL.

CDR3 protein: CAISESGFGDQPQHF. As DNA, the CDR3 is TGTGCCATCAGTGAGTCCGGGTTTGGAGATCAGCCCCAGCATTTT. This chain links TRBV10-3 with TRBJ1-5; the D is unclear. The V end was cut by 0 bases, the J end by 5 bases, with 11 bases between. Germline CDR1 is ENHRY and CDR2 is SYGVKD. This CDR3 region has 15 residues.

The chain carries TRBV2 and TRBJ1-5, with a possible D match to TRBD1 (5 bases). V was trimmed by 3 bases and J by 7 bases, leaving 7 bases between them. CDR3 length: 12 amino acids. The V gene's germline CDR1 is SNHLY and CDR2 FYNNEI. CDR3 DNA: TGTGCCAGCAGTGAGCGGGGGCAGCCCCAGCATTTT. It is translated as CASSERGQPQHF.

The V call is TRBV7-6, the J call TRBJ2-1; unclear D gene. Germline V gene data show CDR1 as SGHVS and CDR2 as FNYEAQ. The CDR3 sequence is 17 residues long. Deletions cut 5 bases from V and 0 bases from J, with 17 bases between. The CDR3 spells CASSREVGRSSYNEQFF. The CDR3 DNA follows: TGTGCCAGCAGCCGAGAAGTCGGTAGAAGCTCCTACAATGAGCAGTTCTTC. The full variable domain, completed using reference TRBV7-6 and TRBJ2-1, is GAGVSQSPRYKVTKRGQDVALRCDPISGHVSLYWYRQALGQGPEFLTYFNYEAQQDKSGLPNDRFSAERPEGSISTLTIQRTEQRDSAMYRCASSREVGRSSYNEQFFGPGTRLTVL.

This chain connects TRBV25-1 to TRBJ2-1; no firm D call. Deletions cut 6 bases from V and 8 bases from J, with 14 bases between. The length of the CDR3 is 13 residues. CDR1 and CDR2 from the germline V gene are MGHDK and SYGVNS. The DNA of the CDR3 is TGTGCCAGCAGGATCGGTTCCTCGGATGAGCAGTTCTTC. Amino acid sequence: CASRIGSSDEQFF. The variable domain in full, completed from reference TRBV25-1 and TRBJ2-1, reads EADIYQTPRYLVIGTGKKITLECSQTMGHDKMYWYQQDPGMELHLIHYSYGVNSTEKGDLSSESTVSRIRTEHFPLTLESARPSHTSQYLCASRIGSSDEQFFGPGTRLTVL.

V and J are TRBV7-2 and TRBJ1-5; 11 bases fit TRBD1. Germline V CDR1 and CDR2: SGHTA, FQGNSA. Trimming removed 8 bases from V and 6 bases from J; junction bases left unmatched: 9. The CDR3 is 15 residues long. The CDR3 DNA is TGTGCCAGCGGCCCGGGACAGGGGGTGGGTCAGCCCCAGCATTTT. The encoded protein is CASGPGQGVGQPQHF.

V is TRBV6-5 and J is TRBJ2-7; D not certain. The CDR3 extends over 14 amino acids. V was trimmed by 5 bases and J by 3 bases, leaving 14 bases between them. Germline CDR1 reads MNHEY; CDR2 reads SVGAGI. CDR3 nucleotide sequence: TGTGCCAGCAGTCCGGCTCCAGCCTACTACGAGCAGTACTTC. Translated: CASSPAPAYYEQYF.

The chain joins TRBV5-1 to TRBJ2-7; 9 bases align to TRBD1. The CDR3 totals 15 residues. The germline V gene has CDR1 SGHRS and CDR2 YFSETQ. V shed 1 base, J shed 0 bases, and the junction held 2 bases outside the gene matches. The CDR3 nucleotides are TGCGCCAGCAGCTTGACGACAGGGGGCTCCTACGAGCAGTACTTC. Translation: CASSLTTGGSYEQYF.

The CDR3 nucleotides are TGTGCCAGCAGCTTAGTTCCCCCCTCTAGCGGGGGGGTAAGAGAGACCCAGTACTTC. Translation gives CASSLVPPSSGGVRETQYF. This chain connects TRBV7-2 to TRBJ2-5; TRBD2 aligns across 12 bases. CDR3 length: 19 residues. CDR1 and CDR2 from the germline V gene are SGHTA and FQGNSA. J gave up 4 bases and V 1 base, and 13 bases lay outside the gene matches.

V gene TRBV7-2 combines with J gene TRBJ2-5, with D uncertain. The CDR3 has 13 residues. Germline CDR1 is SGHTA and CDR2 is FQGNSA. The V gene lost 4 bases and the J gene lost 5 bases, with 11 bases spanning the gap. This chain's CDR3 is CASSSDPAETQYF. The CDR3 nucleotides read TGTGCCAGCAGCTCGGACCCGGCGGAGACCCAGTACTTC.

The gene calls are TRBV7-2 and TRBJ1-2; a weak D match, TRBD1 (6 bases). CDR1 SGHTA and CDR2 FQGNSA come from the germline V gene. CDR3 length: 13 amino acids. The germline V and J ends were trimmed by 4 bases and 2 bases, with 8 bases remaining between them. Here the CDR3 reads CASSSGQNYGYTF. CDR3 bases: TGTGCCAGCAGCTCAGGACAGAACTATGGCTACACCTTC.

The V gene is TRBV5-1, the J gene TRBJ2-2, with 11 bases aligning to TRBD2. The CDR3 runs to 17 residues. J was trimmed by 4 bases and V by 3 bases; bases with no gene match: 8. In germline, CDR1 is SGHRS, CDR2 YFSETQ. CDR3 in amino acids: CASSSSTSGRGTGELFF. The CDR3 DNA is TGCGCCAGCAGCTCTTCAACTAGCGGGAGAGGCACCGGGGAGCTGTTTTTT.

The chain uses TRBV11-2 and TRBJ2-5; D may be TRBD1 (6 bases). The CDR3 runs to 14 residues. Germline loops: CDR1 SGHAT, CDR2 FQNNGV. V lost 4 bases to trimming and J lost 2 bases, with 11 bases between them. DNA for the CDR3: TGTGCCAGCAGCTATAACACAGGGCAAGAGACCCAGTACTTC. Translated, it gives CASSYNTGQETQYF.

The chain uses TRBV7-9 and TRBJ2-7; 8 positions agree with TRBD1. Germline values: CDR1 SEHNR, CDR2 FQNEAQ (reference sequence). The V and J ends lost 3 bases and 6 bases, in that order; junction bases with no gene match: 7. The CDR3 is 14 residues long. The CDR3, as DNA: TGTGCCAGCAGCTTGTCAACAGGGGGAGGCGAGCAGTACTTC. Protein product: CASSLSTGGGEQYF.

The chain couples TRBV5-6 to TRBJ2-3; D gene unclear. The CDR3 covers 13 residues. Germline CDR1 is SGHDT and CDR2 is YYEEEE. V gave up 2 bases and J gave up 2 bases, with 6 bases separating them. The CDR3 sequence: CASSFGYTDTQYF. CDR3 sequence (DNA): TGTGCCAGCAGCTTCGGGTACACAGATACGCAGTATTTT.

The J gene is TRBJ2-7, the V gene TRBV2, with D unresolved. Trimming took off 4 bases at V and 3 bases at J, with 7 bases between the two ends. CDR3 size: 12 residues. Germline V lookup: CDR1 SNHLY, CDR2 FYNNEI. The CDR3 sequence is CASSARSYEQYF. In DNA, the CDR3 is TGTGCCAGCAGTGCACGAAGCTACGAGCAGTACTTC.

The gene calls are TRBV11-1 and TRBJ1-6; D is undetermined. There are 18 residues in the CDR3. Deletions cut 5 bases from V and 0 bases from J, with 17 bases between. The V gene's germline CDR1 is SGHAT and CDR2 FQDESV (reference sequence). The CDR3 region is CASSPSATPSSYNSPLHF. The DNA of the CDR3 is TGTGCCAGCAGCCCTTCGGCCACCCCGAGCTCCTATAATTCACCCCTCCACTTT. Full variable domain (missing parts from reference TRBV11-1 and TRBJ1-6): EAEVAQSPRYKITEKSQAVAFWCDPISGHATLYWYRQILGQGPELLVQFQDESVVDDSQLPKDRFSAERLKGVDSTLKIQPAELGDSAMYLCASSPSATPSSYNSPLHFGNGTRLTVT.

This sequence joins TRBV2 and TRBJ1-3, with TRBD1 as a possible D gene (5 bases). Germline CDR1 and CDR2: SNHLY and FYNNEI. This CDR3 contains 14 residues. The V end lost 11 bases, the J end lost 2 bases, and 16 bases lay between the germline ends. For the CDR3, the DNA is TGTGCCTGCGATCTCCAGGGTGCTGGAAACACCATATATTTT. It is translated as CACDLQGAGNTIYF. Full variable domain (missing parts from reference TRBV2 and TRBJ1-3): EPEVTQTPSHQVTQMGQEVILRCVPISNHLYFYWYRQILGQKVEFLVSFYNNEISEKSEIFDDQFSVERPDGSNFTLKIRSTKLEDSAMYFCACDLQGAGNTIYFGEGSWLTVV.

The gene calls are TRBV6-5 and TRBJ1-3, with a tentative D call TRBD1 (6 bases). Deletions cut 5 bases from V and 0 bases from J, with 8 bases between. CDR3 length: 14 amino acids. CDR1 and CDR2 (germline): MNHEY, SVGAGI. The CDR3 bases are TGTGCCAGCAGTCGGGACAACTCTGGAAACACCATATATTTT. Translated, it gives CASSRDNSGNTIYF.